The sequence of this TCR beta chain was determined in a study of shared clonotypes between healthy human individuals. Germline V gives CDR1 MNHEY, CDR2 SVGAGI. This CDR3 spans 15 amino acids. The ends were cut back, 7 bases at V and 4 bases at J, with 19 bases in the middle. TCRdb keeps only in-frame clones here, not all; method: immunoSEQ multiplex PCR. The sample includes some 2,100,000 clones, approximately 96% of them seen just once. This sequence joins TRBV6-5 and TRBJ2-5, with D perhaps matching TRBD2 (6 bases). Sequencing was carried out using naive CD4+ T cells sorted from blood. Subset reported: CD45RA+ positively selected. The TCR comes from a man aged 18 to 30 in good health. The CDR3 protein is CASTSLGGRRETQYF. CDR3 nucleotide sequence: TGTGCCAGCACCTCACTGGGGGGACGAAGAGAGACCCAGTACTTC.